The 2 T cell receptor beta chains presented below share a single source sample, sequenced in a study of T cell repertoires in cytomegalovirus infection. Using its own MiXCR run on the reads, TCRdb lists one record per CDR3 protein. This sample has 80,000 or so distinct CDR3 sequences, with about 40% found just once. These receptors have no known antigen. Specimen: CD8+ T cells from cultured PBMCs, collected from culture after CMV antigen stimulation. The receptors originated from a human donor in good health (CMV status not recorded). Some clones in this sample may be carry-over from other donors' samples.

This sequence joins TRBV2 and TRBJ2-1; D uncertain. V gave up 5 bases and J gave up 8 bases, with 7 bases separating them. Germline loops: CDR1 SNHLY, CDR2 FYNNEI. The CDR3 has 11 residues. CDR3 coding DNA: TGTGCCAGCAGTACCAACGATGAGCAGTTCTTC. Encoded protein: CASSTNDEQFF.

This sequence joins TRBV14 and TRBJ1-1, with a tentative D call TRBD1 (5 bases). Per the germline V gene, CDR1 is SGHDN and CDR2 is FVKESK. CDR3 size: 13 residues. Trimming took 6 bases from V and 1 from J, leaving 9 bases between them. Here the CDR3 reads CASRDTGNTEAFF. For the CDR3, the DNA is TGTGCCAGCAGGGACACAGGGAACACTGAAGCTTTCTTT.